The next 8 T cell receptor beta chains were all read from a single sample in a study of blood T cells in healthy people across ages. Through a sample-barcoded 5' primer and a J-beta primer mix, a second PCR was run for 7 to 11 cycles. TCRdb re-derived calls from the 5' RACE reads in MiXCR, one entry per CDR3 protein. The sample contains about 510,000 distinct CDR3 sequences, roughly a quarter of which appear only once. Separately, the same data were catalogued under a study of T cells of mothers and their children.

The material sequenced was blood. These TCRs come from a boy aged 2 to 10 in good health.

The rearrangement uses TRBV20-1 and TRBJ2-2; D is uncertain. CDR1 is DFQATT and CDR2 is SNEGSKA in the germline V gene (reference sequence). Trimming removed 3 bases at V and 1 base at J, with 0 bases between. CDR3 size: 11 residues. The CDR3 sequence: CSARNTGELFF. The CDR3 DNA follows: TGCAGTGCTAGGAACACCGGGGAGCTGTTTTTT.

The V and J genes are TRBV15 and TRBJ2-7, with a weak D call TRBD1 (5 bases). This CDR3 is 13 amino acids long. Germline CDR1 LNHNV, CDR2 YYDKDF (reference sequence). V lost 0 bases, J lost 3 bases, and 6 bases lay in between. CDR3 sequence (DNA): TGTGCCACCAGCAGAGATACAGGCTACGAGCAGTACTTC. Its protein product is CATSRDTGYEQYF.

The rearrangement joins TRBV5-1 to TRBJ2-5, with D possibly being TRBD2 (5 bases). This CDR3 region has 14 residues. V was cut by 5 bases and J by 5 bases, with 16 bases left in between. The germline gives CDR1 SGHRS, CDR2 YFSETQ. In nucleotides, the CDR3 is TGCGCCAGCAGGGGCGGGTTGGTAGGTGAGACCCAGTACTTC. Translating gives CASRGGLVGETQYF.

The chain employs TRBV20-1 and TRBJ1-2, with no clear D. V shed 0 bases and J shed 4 bases, with 9 bases lying between them. The CDR3 spans 13 residues. CDR1 is DFQATT, CDR2 SNEGSKA, per germline (reference sequence). The CDR3 coding sequence is TGCAGTGCTAGAGATGGAAGGCCCTATGGCTACACCTTC. This encodes CSARDGRPYGYTF.

The V call is TRBV20-1, the J call TRBJ2-2; 10 bases map to TRBD2. Germline V CDR1 and CDR2: DFQATT, SNEGSKA (reference sequence). This CDR3 has 17 residues. Trimming removed 4 bases from V and 0 bases from J; junction bases left unmatched: 8. For the CDR3, the DNA is TGCAGTGCTAACGGATGGACTAGCGGATCGAACACCGGGGAGCTGTTTTTT. Its translation: CSANGWTSGSNTGELFF.

As to this clonotype: This may arise from a read error, as a much more abundant clone is one base away. This chain connects TRBV15 to TRBJ2-5, with 9 bases identical to TRBD2. The end of the DNA aligns better with TRBJ2-1, so the J call may be wrong. Per the germline V gene, CDR1 is LNHNV and CDR2 is YYDKDF (reference sequence). The length of the CDR3 is 15 residues. CDR3 DNA: TGTGCCACCAGCAGAGTAATCCCTAGCGGGACCCTGCAGTTCTTC. It translates to CATSRVIPSGTLQFF.

This rearrangement joins TRBV9 to TRBJ2-5; 8 bases line up with TRBD1. Near its end, the DNA agrees better with TRBJ2-1, so the J call may be wrong. The germline V gene encodes CDR1 SGDLS and CDR2 YYNGEE. The CDR3 has 15 residues. The CDR3 here is CASSPQGAPYNEQFF. The DNA for the CDR3 is TGTGCCAGCAGCCCCCAGGGGGCGCCCTACAATGAGCAGTTCTTC.

This clonotype was observed a few times. This chain joins TRBV18 and TRBJ2-1, with 8 bases fitting TRBD2. Germline V CDR1 and CDR2: KGHSH, LQKENI. The CDR3 is 16 amino acids. Trimming at V came to 2 bases and at J to 3 bases, leaving 6 bases not matched to a gene. CDR3 region: CASSPFTSGNYNEQFF. The CDR3, as DNA: TGTGCCAGCTCACCATTTACTAGCGGAAACTACAATGAGCAGTTCTTC. Combining the CDR3 with reference TRBV18 and TRBJ2-1 gives the whole variable domain NAGVMQNPRHLVRRRGQEARLRCSPMKGHSHVYWYRQLPEEGLKFMVYLQKENIIDESGMPKERFSAEFPKEGPSILRIQQVVRGDSAAYFCASSPFTSGNYNEQFFGPGTRLTVL.